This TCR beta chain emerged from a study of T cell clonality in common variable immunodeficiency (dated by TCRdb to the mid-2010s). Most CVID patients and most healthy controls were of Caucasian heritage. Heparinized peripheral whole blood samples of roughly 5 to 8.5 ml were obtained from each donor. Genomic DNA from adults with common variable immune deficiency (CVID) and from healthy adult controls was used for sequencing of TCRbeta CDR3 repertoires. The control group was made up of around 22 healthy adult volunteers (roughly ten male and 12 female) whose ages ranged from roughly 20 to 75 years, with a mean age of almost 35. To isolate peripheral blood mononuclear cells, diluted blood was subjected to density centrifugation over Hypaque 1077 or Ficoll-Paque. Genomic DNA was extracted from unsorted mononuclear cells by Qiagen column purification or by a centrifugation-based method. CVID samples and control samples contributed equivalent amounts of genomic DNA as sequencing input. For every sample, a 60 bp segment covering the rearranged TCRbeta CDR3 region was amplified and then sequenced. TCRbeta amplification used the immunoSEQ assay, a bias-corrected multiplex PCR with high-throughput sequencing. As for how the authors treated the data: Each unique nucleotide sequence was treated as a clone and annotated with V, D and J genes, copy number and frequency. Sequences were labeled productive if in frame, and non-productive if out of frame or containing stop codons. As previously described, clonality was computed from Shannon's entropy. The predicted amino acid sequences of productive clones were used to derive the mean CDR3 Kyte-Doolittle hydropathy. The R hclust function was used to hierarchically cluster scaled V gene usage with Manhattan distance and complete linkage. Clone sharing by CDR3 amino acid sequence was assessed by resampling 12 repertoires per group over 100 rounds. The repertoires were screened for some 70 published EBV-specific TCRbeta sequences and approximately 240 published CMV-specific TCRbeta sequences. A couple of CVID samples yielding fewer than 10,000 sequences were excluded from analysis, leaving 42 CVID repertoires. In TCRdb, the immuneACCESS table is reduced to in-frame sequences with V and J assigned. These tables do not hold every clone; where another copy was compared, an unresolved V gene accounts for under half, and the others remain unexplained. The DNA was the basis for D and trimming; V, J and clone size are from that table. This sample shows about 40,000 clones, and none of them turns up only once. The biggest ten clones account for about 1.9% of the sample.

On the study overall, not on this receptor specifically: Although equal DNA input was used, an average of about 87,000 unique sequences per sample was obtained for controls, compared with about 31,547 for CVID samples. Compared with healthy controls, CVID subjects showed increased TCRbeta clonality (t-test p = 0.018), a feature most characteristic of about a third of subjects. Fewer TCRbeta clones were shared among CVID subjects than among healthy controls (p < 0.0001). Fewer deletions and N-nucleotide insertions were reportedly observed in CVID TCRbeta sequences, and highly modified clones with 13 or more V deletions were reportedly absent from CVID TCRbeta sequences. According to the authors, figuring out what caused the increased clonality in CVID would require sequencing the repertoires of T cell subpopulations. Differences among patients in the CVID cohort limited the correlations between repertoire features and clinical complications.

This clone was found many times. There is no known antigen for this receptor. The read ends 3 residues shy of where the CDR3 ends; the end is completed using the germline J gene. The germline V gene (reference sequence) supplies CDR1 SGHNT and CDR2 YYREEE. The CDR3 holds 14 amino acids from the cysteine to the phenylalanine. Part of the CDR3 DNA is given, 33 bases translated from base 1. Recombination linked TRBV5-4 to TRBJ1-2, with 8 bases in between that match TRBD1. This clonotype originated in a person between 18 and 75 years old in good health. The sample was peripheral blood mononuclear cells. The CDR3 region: CASSSDRGEGGYTF. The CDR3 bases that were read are TGTGCCAGCAGCTCCGACAGGGGTGAAGGCGGC.